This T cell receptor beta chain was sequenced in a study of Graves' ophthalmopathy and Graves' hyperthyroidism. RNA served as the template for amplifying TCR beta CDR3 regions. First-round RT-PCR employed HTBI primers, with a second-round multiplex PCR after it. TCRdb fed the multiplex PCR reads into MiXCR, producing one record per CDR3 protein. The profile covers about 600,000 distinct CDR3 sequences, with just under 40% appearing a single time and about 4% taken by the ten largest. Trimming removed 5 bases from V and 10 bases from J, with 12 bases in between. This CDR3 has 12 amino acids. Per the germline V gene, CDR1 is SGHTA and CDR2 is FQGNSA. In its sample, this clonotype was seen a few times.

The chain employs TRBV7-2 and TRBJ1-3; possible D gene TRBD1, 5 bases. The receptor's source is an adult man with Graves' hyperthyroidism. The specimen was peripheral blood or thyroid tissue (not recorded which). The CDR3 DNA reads TGTGCCAGCAGCCGGTACAGGTCAACCATATATTTT. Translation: CASSRYRSTIYF. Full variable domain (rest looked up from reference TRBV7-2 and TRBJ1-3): GAGVSQSPSNKVTEKGKDVELRCDPISGHTALYWYRQSLGQGLEFLIYFQGNSAPDKSGLPSDRFSAERTGGSVSTLTIQRTQQEDSAVYLCASSRYRSTIYFGEGSWLTVV.